These T cell receptor beta chains were read from a single sample in a study of shared clonotypes between healthy human individuals. The data were produced by immunoSEQ multiplex PCR, yet TCRdb's version contains in-frame clones alone and is incomplete. The data show 550,000 to 800,000 clones, approximately 74% seen once. The specimen was memory CD4+ T cells sorted from blood. The source of these receptors is a woman in her twenties or thirties in good health. Each CDR3 is given with its conserved first and last residue. D genes are given only for firm matches. Rows give clone size only sometimes, using once, few, many, or a class for an expanded clone.

CDR3,J,V,size,D
CASSRGHSRGETQYF,TRBJ2-5,TRBV5-6,.,.
CASSGPWGYEQYF,TRBJ2-7,TRBV6-1,.,.
CASSGSWDRGSRAFF,TRBJ1-1,TRBV2,.,TRBD1
CASSHPSYETQYF,TRBJ2-5,TRBV7-6,.,.
CASSVTSGGTNEQFF,TRBJ2-1,TRBV2,.,TRBD2
CAISNTGDTEAFF,TRBJ1-1,TRBV10-3,.,TRBD1
CASSHTEGEKLFF,TRBJ1-4,TRBV4-1,.,.
CASSLTQTSGNTGELFF,TRBJ2-2,TRBV7-3,.,TRBD2
CASSDGQTTDTQYF,TRBJ2-3,TRBV19,.,.
CATGQEIYEQYF,TRBJ2-7,TRBV10-3,many,TRBD1
CASSLDRANQPQHF,TRBJ1-5,TRBV27,.,TRBD1
CASSLGLSGSDTQYF,TRBJ2-3,TRBV5-1,many,.
CSVDNTEAFF,TRBJ1-1,TRBV29-1,.,.
CASSLGSGGTDTQYF,TRBJ2-3,TRBV11-2,.,.
CASSLDAASTDTQYF,TRBJ2-3,TRBV11-2,.,.
CASSPGTGNYGYTF,TRBJ1-2,TRBV18,.,.
CAISPGTSGPSYNEQFF,TRBJ2-1,TRBV10-3,.,TRBD2
CSVDSRNTEAFF,TRBJ1-1,TRBV29-1,.,.
CASIAGRRDYSGNTIYF,TRBJ1-3,TRBV28,.,.
CSVEPGRSYNEQFF,TRBJ2-1,TRBV29-1,.,.
CASRKTENTEAFF,TRBJ1-1,TRBV5-8,.,.
CASSPLDTHGYTF,TRBJ1-2,TRBV5-1,.,.
CASSLPGLAGLKSYEQYF,TRBJ2-7,TRBV2,.,TRBD2
CASLKGQLNTEAFF,TRBJ1-1,TRBV6-4,few,.
CSVEERGDRQGEQYF,TRBJ2-7,TRBV29-1,.,TRBD1
CASSLVGEMNTEAFF,TRBJ1-1,TRBV5-1,.,.
CASSQDSSGGRQPQHF,TRBJ1-5,TRBV4-1,.,.
CASSMGRIEQYF,.,TRBV2,.,.
CASSPLDSFSYEQYF,TRBJ2-7,TRBV5-1,.,.
CSVVQRPGELFF,TRBJ2-2,TRBV29-1,few,.
CASSPAGSNQPQHF,TRBJ1-5,TRBV18,.,.
CASSREVAGGPGSLYEQYF,TRBJ2-7,TRBV5-4,.,TRBD2
CASSYGQGVAQETQYF,TRBJ2-5,TRBV5-1,many,TRBD1
CASSIGVGGLGETQYF,TRBJ2-5,TRBV19,many,.
CATHSGLSKAFF,TRBJ1-1,TRBV28,.,.
CASSASGRFDTGELFF,TRBJ2-2,TRBV4-2,.,TRBD2
CASSPLGYYGYTF,TRBJ1-2,TRBV7-8,many,.
CASSPPTSNYGYTF,TRBJ1-2,TRBV28,.,.
CASSEASGKGGDTQYF,TRBJ2-3,TRBV25-1,.,TRBD2
CASSLTTANTEAFF,TRBJ1-1,TRBV7-3,.,.
CASSVMTSGTSQYF,TRBJ2-5,TRBV9,once,TRBD2
CASSLAGSNGYTF,TRBJ1-2,TRBV5-1,.,.
CASSQDRGRKAQYF,TRBJ2-5,TRBV5-5,few,.
CASSSRRGLARTGELFF,TRBJ2-2,TRBV11-2,.,TRBD2
CASSDPRGGGYTF,TRBJ1-2,TRBV6-4,.,.
CSVDISGTGYGYTF,TRBJ1-2,TRBV29-1,.,TRBD1
CSVSVAKNIQYF,TRBJ2-4,TRBV29-1,.,.
CASSLVAGGRGEQFF,TRBJ2-1,TRBV11-2,.,TRBD2
CASKPGQSYEQYF,TRBJ2-7,TRBV28,.,TRBD1
CASPNGQGEFSPLHF,TRBJ1-6,TRBV5-8,.,TRBD1
CASSRAAGTESYEQYF,TRBJ2-7,TRBV5-4,.,.